This T cell receptor beta chain was identified in a study of blood T cells in healthy people across ages. Each sample used at least 6 million PBMCs. Study-level results: Naive CD4+ cells and diversity were both higher in long-lived donors than in aged donors.

This clonotype was detected only a few times. Its antigen is currently unknown. A second PCR of 7 to 11 cycles used a sample-barcoded 5' primer and a J-beta primer mix. Each cDNA molecule received a tag from a template-switch adaptor that had 12 random nucleotides. A single record per CDR3 protein comes from TCRdb applying MiXCR to the 5' RACE reads. The sample has more than 650,000 distinct CDR3 sequences; 22% are singletons. CDR3 length: 12 amino acids. With V trimmed by 7 bases and J by 6 bases, 4 bases remained unmatched. This rearrangement joins TRBV12-3 or TRBV12-4 to TRBJ1-2; 8 nucleotides line up with TRBD1. The sequence was collected from a man in his 70s in good health. Sequences were obtained from blood. The CDR3 sequence: CASKDRVDGYTF. Here the CDR3 DNA reads TGTGCCAGCAAGGACAGGGTGGATGGCTACACCTTC.